A single sample is the source of the 20 T cell receptor beta chains below, sequenced in a study of Ad26.COV2.S vaccination and SARS-CoV-2 variants. Libraries were prepared by immunoSEQ multiplex PCR; TCRdb keeps only in-frame clonotypes and omits some of them. The table includes 510,000 or so clones, around 88% detected once. The treatment here: some 20 received Ad26.COV2.S at low or high dose, single or two shots; a few received placebo; per-sample allocation not given. Specimen acquisition occurred on day 63 following the initial vaccine or placebo injection. The source was peripheral blood, collected in a trial of Ad26.COV2.S vaccine versus placebo. The receptors were gathered from a person between 18 and 59 years old who received the Ad26.COV2.S COVID-19 vaccine or a placebo.

V and J are TRBV4-1 and TRBJ2-6, with TRBD1 identical over 11 bases. J lost 1 base, V lost 0 bases, and 11 bases had no gene match. Germline assignment: CDR1 MGHRA and CDR2 YSYEKL. There are 21 residues in the CDR3. The CDR3 region has the DNA TGCGCCAGCAGCCAAGATCTTCTTTTGGGGACAGGGGGTTCTGGGGCCAACGTCCTGACTTTC. Its protein product is CASSQDLLLGTGGSGANVLTF.

The rearrangement links TRBV19 to TRBJ1-4, with 7 bases that match TRBD1. J lost 0 bases, V lost 5 bases, and 9 bases had no gene match. From germline, CDR1 is LNHDA and CDR2 SQIVND (reference sequence). This CDR3 has 17 residues. The CDR3 reads CASSSHGTVATNEKLFF. The CDR3 nucleotides read TGTGCCAGTAGTTCACACGGGACAGTCGCAACTAATGAAAAACTGTTTTTT.

CDR3 DNA sequence: TGTGCCAGCAGTTCACCACTGACAGTACGTAATTCACCCCTCCACTTT. Translation: CASSSPLTVRNSPLHF. The rearrangement links TRBV27 to TRBJ1-6; TRBD1 might be the D (5 bases). The CDR3 sequence is 16 residues long. Germline V gene lookup returns CDR1 MNHEY and CDR2 SMNVEV (reference sequence). V lost 4 bases to trimming and J lost 6 bases, with 16 bases between them.

This clone was counted a single time. This rearrangement joins TRBV12-5 to TRBJ1-1; D remains ambiguous. Between the trimmed V and J ends, which lost 3 bases and 1 base, there was a span of 12 bases. The CDR3 runs 15 residues. The germline V gene has CDR1 LGHNT and CDR2 FRNRAP. The CDR3 sequence: CASGFNGVKNTEAFF. As DNA, the CDR3 is TGTGCTAGTGGTTTTAACGGGGTGAAGAACACTGAAGCTTTCTTT.

This sequence joins TRBV27 and TRBJ2-1; D not certain. Germline V CDR1 and CDR2: MNHEY, SMNVEV (reference sequence). With 5 bases removed from V and 2 bases from J, the gap between germline ends came to 4 bases. This CDR3 has 12 amino acids. The CDR3 nucleotides read TGTGCCAGCAGTAGCACCTACAATGAGCAGTTCTTC. As protein: CASSSTYNEQFF.

The CDR3 loop is CASSIFGGKQFF. CDR3 in DNA: TGTGCCAGTAGTATCTTTGGTGGGAAGCAGTTCTTC. This chain links TRBV19 with TRBJ2-1; no definite D call. The ends were cut back, 3 bases at V and 11 bases at J, with 11 bases in the middle. This CDR3 has 12 amino acids. CDR1 is LNHDA, CDR2 SQIVND, per germline (reference sequence). The variable domain in full, with the rest retrieved from reference TRBV19 and TRBJ2-1, is DGGITQSPKYLFRKEGQNVTLSCEQNLNHDAMYWYRQDPGQGLRLIYYSQIVNDFQKGDIAEGYSVSREKKESFPLTVTSAQKNPTAFYLCASSIFGGKQFFGPGTRLTVL.

The chain recombines TRBV19 with TRBJ2-3; unclear D gene. Germline CDR1 reads LNHDA; CDR2 reads SQIVND (reference sequence). Trimming took off 2 bases at V and 0 bases at J, with 9 bases between the two ends. The CDR3 is 15 amino acids. CDR3 sequence: CASSILETSTDTQYF. The CDR3 DNA sequence: TGTGCCAGTAGTATATTGGAGACTAGCACAGATACGCAGTATTTT.

The chain uses TRBV4-3 and TRBJ2-2; possibly TRBD1 or TRBD2 for D (6 bases each). The ends were cut back, 0 bases at V and 6 bases at J, with 20 bases in the middle. The CDR3 is made up of 18 amino acids. Germline CDR1 reads LGHNA; CDR2 reads YSLEER. The DNA for the CDR3 is TGCGCCAGCAGCCAAGATAGTTTAGGGGGGACTGGGGCCGGGGAGCTGTTTTTT. Encoded protein: CASSQDSLGGTGAGELFF.

This sequence joins TRBV19 and TRBJ2-7; no firm D call. The CDR3 covers 13 residues. Germline-derived CDR1 and CDR2 are LNHDA and SQIVND (reference sequence). Trimming pared 3 bases from V and 1 base from J, leaving 7 bases between. The CDR3: CASSIAISYEQYF. The DNA for the CDR3 is TGTGCCAGTAGTATCGCGATATCCTACGAGCAGTACTTC.

The gene calls are TRBV7-9 and TRBJ2-2, with TRBD1 matching over 9 bases. This CDR3 is 16 amino acids long. Unmatched junction bases numbered 13, after V lost 4 bases and J lost 10 bases. CDR1 SEHNR and CDR2 FQNEAQ come from the germline V gene (reference sequence). The CDR3 loop is CASSSLDRGRKEELFF. CDR3 in DNA: TGTGCCAGCAGCTCATTGGACAGGGGACGGAAAGAGGAGCTGTTTTTT.

This chain links TRBV4-2 with TRBJ2-1; 10 bases are shared with TRBD2. Germline-derived CDR1 and CDR2 are LGHNA and YNFKEQ. The ends lost 4 bases at V and 0 bases at J; junction bases unmatched: 3. CDR3 length: 16 residues. In DNA form, the CDR3 reads TGTGCCAGCAGCCCCTCTAGCGGGAGCTCCTACAATGAGCAGTTCTTC. Its translation is CASSPSSGSSYNEQFF.

The chain uses TRBV27 and TRBJ2-1, with TRBD2 matching over 12 bases. J gave up 2 bases and V 8 bases, and 13 bases lay outside the gene matches. The length of the CDR3 is 18 residues. Germline values: CDR1 MNHEY, CDR2 SMNVEV (reference sequence). The CDR3 spells CASGGLAGGEGPYNEQFF. The CDR3 DNA sequence: TGTGCCAGCGGCGGGCTAGCGGGAGGGGAGGGCCCCTACAATGAGCAGTTCTTC.

This clone appeared a single time. The chain is built from TRBV4-3 and TRBJ2-3; maybe TRBD2 (5 bases). Germline values: CDR1 LGHNA, CDR2 YSLEER. Trimming took off 0 bases at V and 2 bases at J, with 9 bases between the two ends. This CDR3 contains 15 residues. CDR3 sequence: CASSQDGLPTDTQYF. The CDR3 coding sequence is TGCGCCAGCAGCCAAGATGGACTCCCCACAGATACGCAGTATTTT.

The J gene is TRBJ2-2, the V gene TRBV3-1 (or the pseudogene TRBV3-2); no clear D gene. Germline V gives CDR1 LGHDT, CDR2 YNNKEL (reference sequence). CDR3 length: 14 amino acids. The germline V and J ends were trimmed by 2 bases and 1 base, with 5 bases remaining between them. The CDR3 region has the DNA TGTGCCAGCAGCCAACCCTGGAACACCGGGGAGCTGTTTTTT. It codes for CASSQPWNTGELFF.

The V call is TRBV6-2 or TRBV6-3, the J call TRBJ2-3; 7 bases align to TRBD2. V shed 5 bases and J 0 bases; nucleotides not matched to a gene: 14. Germline V CDR1 and CDR2: MNHEY, SVGEGT. The CDR3 sequence is 18 residues long. The CDR3 loop reads CASSRTPLLAVSTDTQYF. The CDR3 DNA is TGTGCCAGCAGTCGCACACCCCTGCTAGCGGTGAGCACAGATACGCAGTATTTT.

The chain has TRBV3-1 (or the pseudogene TRBV3-2) and TRBJ2-1; 14 nucleotides match TRBD2. J lost 8 bases, V lost 7 bases, and 10 bases had no gene match. CDR3 length: 16 amino acids. Germline V gene lookup returns CDR1 LGHDT and CDR2 YNNKEL (reference sequence). The CDR3 sequence is CASNMGLAGVIHEQFF. Here the CDR3 DNA reads TGTGCCAGCAACATGGGACTAGCGGGAGTAATCCATGAGCAGTTCTTC.

The chain couples TRBV3-1 (or the pseudogene TRBV3-2) to TRBJ2-2; D is unresolved. Germline loops: CDR1 LGHDT, CDR2 YNNKEL (reference sequence). The CDR3 is made up of 13 amino acids. Deletions cut 3 bases from V and 7 bases from J, with 9 bases between. The CDR3 sequence: CASSQKWNGELFF. CDR3 nucleotides: TGTGCCAGCAGCCAGAAATGGAACGGGGAGCTGTTTTTT.

This clone has ten or more counts. The chain has TRBV6-2 or TRBV6-3 and TRBJ1-1; D remains unclear. Germline CDR1 MNHEY, CDR2 SVGEGT. The CDR3 spans 15 residues. The germline V and J ends were trimmed by 5 bases and 0 bases, with 13 bases remaining between them. The CDR3 protein is CASSTRRTLNTEAFF. CDR3 in DNA: TGTGCCAGCAGTACCCGACGGACCCTGAACACTGAAGCTTTCTTT.

This chain uses TRBV12-3 or TRBV12-4 with TRBJ1-1, with D possibly TRBD1 on 5 matching bases. Trimming took off 3 bases at V and 8 bases at J, with 13 bases between the two ends. The CDR3 has 13 residues. The CDR3 here is CASSFGAGTEAFF. CDR3 DNA sequence: TGTGCCAGCAGTTTTGGTGCGGGGACGGAAGCTTTCTTT.

V gene TRBV28 combines with J gene TRBJ1-5, with D possibly matching TRBD1 (6 bases). Germline-derived CDR1 and CDR2 are MDHEN and SYDVKM. V gave up 5 bases and J gave up 2 bases, with 28 bases separating them. CDR3 length: 20 amino acids. In nucleotides, the CDR3 is TGTGCCAGCAGTACTTTGCGGTCGGGGGGCGACCGTAACGGCAATCAGCCCCAGCATTTT. Translation gives CASSTLRSGGDRNGNQPQHF.